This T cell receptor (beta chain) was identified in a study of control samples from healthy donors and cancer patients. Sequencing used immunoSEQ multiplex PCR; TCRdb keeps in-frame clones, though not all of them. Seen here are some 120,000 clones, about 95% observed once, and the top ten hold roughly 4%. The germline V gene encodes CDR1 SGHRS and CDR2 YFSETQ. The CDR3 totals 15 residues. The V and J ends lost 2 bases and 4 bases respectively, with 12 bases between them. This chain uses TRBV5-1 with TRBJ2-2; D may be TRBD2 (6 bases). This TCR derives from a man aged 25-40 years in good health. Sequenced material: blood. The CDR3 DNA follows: TGCGCCAGCAGCTTTAGCGGAGGAATCACCGGGGAGCTGTTTTTT. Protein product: CASSFSGGITGELFF.